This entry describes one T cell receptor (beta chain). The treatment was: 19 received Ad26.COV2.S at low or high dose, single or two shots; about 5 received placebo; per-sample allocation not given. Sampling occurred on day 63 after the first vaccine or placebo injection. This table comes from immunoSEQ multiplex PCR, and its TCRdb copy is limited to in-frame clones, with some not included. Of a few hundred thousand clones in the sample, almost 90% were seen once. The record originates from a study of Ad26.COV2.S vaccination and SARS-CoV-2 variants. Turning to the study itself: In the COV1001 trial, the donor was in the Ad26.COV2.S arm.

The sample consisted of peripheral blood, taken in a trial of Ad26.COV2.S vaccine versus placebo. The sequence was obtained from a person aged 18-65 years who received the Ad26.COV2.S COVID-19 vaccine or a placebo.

The DNA for the CDR3 is TGTGCCAGCAGCAAAAGGGGAAGCACAGATACGCAGTATTTT. Translating gives CASSKRGSTDTQYF. V gene TRBV5-6 combines with J gene TRBJ2-3; tentatively, D is TRBD1 (5 bases). CDR1 and CDR2 from the germline V gene are SGHDT and YYEEEE. Trimming took 4 bases from V and 0 from J, leaving 9 bases between them. The CDR3 is 14 amino acids.